The present T cell receptor (beta chain) was sequenced within a study of cytomegalovirus exposure and HLA in healthy donors. At the level of the study: A data release that came early held approximately 85 million unique TCRs from HLA-typed donors. Broader study findings: 16,951 TCR beta sequences were associated with HLA alleles at 0.05 false discovery rate in a later analysis. Some V segments, including TRBV6-2 and TRBV6-3, were excluded as indistinguishable.

Details on this clone: Antigen specificity is unknown.

Germline CDR1 is MDHEN and CDR2 is SYDVKM. V shed 3 bases and J shed 2 bases, with 11 bases lying between them. This CDR3 is built from 14 residues. The study ran its PCR with 60 Vbeta and 13 Jbeta primers. Method: immunoSEQ multiplex PCR; TCRdb's copy keeps in-frame clones and lacks some. This sample has around 130,000 clones, with 70% to 80% found just once. Sample: PBMCs. The TCR originated in a woman aged 50 to 65 in good health and CMV-seronegative. The chain carries TRBV28 and TRBJ2-7; D is possibly TRBD1 (5 bases). DNA of the CDR3: TGTGCCAGCAGTTTCGGTCCAGGGCCCTACGAGCAGTACTTC. It is translated as CASSFGPGPYEQYF.